The 2 T cell receptor beta chains below all came from one sample that was sequenced in a study of blood T cell repertoires in COVID-19. Method: immunoSEQ multiplex PCR; TCRdb's copy keeps in-frame clones and lacks some. The profile covers approximately 210,000 clones, with 70% to 90% appearing a single time and approximately 4.3% taken by the ten largest. The sequencing sample was made of PBMCs or T cells enriched from blood (not recorded which). The source is a man aged 25-45 years with acute COVID-19.

V is TRBV5-6 and J is TRBJ1-1; no firm D call. The CDR3 spans 12 residues. V lost 1 base and J lost 7, with 8 bases in between. Germline CDR1 and CDR2: SGHDT and YYEEEE. In DNA, the CDR3 is TGTGCCAGCAGCTTGACAGTTGGTGAAGCTTTCTTT. It encodes CASSLTVGEAFF.

The rearrangement uses TRBV19 and TRBJ2-1; 11 bases are shared with TRBD1. Germline trimming cut 4 bases from V and 7 bases from J; bases unmatched to any gene: 9. CDR1 is LNHDA and CDR2 is SQIVND in the germline V gene (reference sequence). The CDR3 length is 16 residues. CDR3 bases: TGTGCCAGTAGTACCTTGGCCGGGACAGGGGGGAATGAGCAGTTCTTC. This gives the protein CASSTLAGTGGNEQFF.